A single T cell receptor beta chain is shown here with its context. The repertoire was sequenced with immunoSEQ multiplex PCR; TCRdb's copy has only in-frame clones and lacks some. The profile shows about 380,000 clones, around 87% of them singletons. The data are from a study of blood T cell repertoires in COVID-19. With 2 bases removed from V and 6 bases from J, the gap between germline ends came to 13 bases. The CDR3 contains 15 residues. From germline, CDR1 is PRHDT and CDR2 FYEKMQ (reference sequence). This receptor was obtained from a young man who had recovered from COVID-19. The chain joins TRBV13 to TRBJ1-4; possibly TRBD1 for D (5 bases). Sequencing was performed on PBMCs or T cells enriched from blood (not recorded which). CDR3 nucleotide sequence: TGTGCCAGCAGCTTAAGGGGAAGCGGGGATGAAAAACTGTTTTTT. This encodes CASSLRGSGDEKLFF.